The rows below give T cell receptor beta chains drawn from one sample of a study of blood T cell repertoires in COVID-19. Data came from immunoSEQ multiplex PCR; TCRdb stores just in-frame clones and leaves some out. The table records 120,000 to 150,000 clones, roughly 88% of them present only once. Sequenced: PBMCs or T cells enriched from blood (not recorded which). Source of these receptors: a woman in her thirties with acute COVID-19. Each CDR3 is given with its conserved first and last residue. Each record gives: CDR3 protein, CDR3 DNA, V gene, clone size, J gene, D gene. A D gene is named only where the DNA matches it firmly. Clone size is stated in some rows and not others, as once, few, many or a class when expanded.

CASSPRDRVDVNF | TGTGCCAGTAGTCCTCGGGACAGGGTCGATGTCAACTTC | TRBV19 | - | TRBJ2-5 | TRBD1
CASSILEVNTDTQYF | TGTGCCAGCAGCATCCTCGAGGTTAACACAGATACGCAGTATTTT | TRBV7-6 | - | TRBJ2-3 | -
CASSFSGAYEQYF | TGCGCCAGCAGCTTCTCGGGGGCCTACGAGCAGTACTTC | TRBV5-1 | - | TRBJ2-7 | -
CASSPSRSSYNEQFF | TGCGCCAGCAGCCCCTCGCGGAGCTCCTACAATGAGCAGTTCTTC | TRBV4-3 | - | TRBJ2-1 | -
CASGFATSGSMQTQYF | TGTGCTAGTGGTTTCGCGACTAGCGGGAGTATGCAGACCCAGTACTTC | TRBV12-5 | - | TRBJ2-5 | TRBD2
CASSPDLDRANGYTF | TGTGCCAGCAGCCCTGATCTTGACAGGGCCAATGGCTACACCTTC | TRBV7-9 | - | TRBJ1-2 | TRBD1
CASSLFGRGSLGTEAFF | TGTGCCAGCAGTTTATTTGGGCGGGGCTCTCTTGGCACTGAAGCTTTCTTT | TRBV28 | once | TRBJ1-1 | -
CASSAGPYNSPLHF | TGTGCCAGCAGCGCGGGACCGTATAATTCACCCCTCCACTTT | TRBV6-5 | few | TRBJ1-6 | -
CASSQFTAGGDTGELFF | TGCGCCAGCAGCCAATTCACAGCGGGAGGCGACACCGGGGAGCTGTTTTTT | TRBV4-3 | - | TRBJ2-2 | TRBD2
CASSLPREGQNIQYF | TGTGCCAGCAGTTTGCCTCGAGAGGGCCAGAACATTCAGTACTTC | TRBV28 | - | TRBJ2-4 | -
CASKGLAGETQYF | TGTGCCAGTAAAGGACTAGCGGGAGAGACCCAGTACTTC | TRBV19 | - | TRBJ2-5 | TRBD2
CAWCRGSLNSPLHF | TGTGCCTGGTGCAGGGGGTCGTTGAATTCACCCCTCCACTTT | TRBV30 | - | TRBJ1-6 | TRBD1
CSGREDPRGEQYF | TGCAGCGGGAGAGAGGATCCCCGCGGCGAGCAGTACTTC | TRBV29-1 | - | TRBJ2-7 | -
CASSPDRNQPQHF | TGTGCCAGCAGTCCGGACAGGAATCAGCCCCAGCATTTT | TRBV27 | - | TRBJ1-5 | TRBD1
CASSLTRQGWETQYF | TGTGCCAGCAGCTTGACAAGACAGGGGTGGGAGACCCAGTACTTC | TRBV7-2 | - | TRBJ2-5 | TRBD1